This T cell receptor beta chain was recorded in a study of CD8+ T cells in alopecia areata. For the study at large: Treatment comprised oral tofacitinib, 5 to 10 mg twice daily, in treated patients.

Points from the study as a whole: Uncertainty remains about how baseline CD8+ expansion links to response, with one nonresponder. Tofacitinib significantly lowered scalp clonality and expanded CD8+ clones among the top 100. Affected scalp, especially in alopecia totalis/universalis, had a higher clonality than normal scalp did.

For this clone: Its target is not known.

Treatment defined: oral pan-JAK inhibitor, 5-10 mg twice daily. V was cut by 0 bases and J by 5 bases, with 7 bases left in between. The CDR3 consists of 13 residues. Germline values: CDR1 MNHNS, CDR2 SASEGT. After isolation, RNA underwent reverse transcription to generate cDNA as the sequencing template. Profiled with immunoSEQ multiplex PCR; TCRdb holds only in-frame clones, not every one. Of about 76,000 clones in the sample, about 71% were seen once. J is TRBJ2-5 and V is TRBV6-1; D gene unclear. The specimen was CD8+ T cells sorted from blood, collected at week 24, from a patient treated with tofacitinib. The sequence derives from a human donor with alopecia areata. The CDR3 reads CASSEALLETQYF. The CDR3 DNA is TGTGCCAGCAGTGAAGCGCTTCTGGAGACCCAGTACTTC.